This TCR beta chain was sequenced in a study of cytomegalovirus exposure and HLA in healthy donors. The V and J ends lost 6 bases and 5 bases respectively, with 10 bases between them. CDR3 length: 11 residues. Germline assignment: CDR1 DFQATT and CDR2 SNEGSKA (reference sequence). A multiplex PCR was run with 60 Vbeta primers and 13 Jbeta primers. Assay: immunoSEQ multiplex PCR; the TCRdb copy retains only in-frame clones and omits some. The sample shows more than 85,000 clones, around 68% of them seen only once. The TCR sequence derives from a human donor in good health. Sequenced material: PBMCs. This chain uses TRBV20-1 with TRBJ2-5; D gene unclear. Written as DNA, the CDR3 is TGCAGTGCCGTAGCCGGGGAGACCCAGTACTTC. Its protein is CSAVAGETQYF.